The rows below give T cell receptor beta chains drawn from one sample of a study of immune characterization of retroperitoneal liposarcoma. TCRdb recomputed calls from the PCR reads with MiXCR, one row per CDR3 protein. The sample comprises 10,000 or so distinct CDR3 sequences, less than 35% of which are singletons, and 7.5% to 8.5% rests with the top ten. Material: tumor tissue. The receptors come from a male donor with retroperitoneal liposarcoma. The CDR3 runs from the conserved cysteine through the conserved F or W.

CDR3 protein: CASSPRVLAVDTQYF; CDR3 length: 15; J gene: TRBJ2-3; V gene: TRBV6-1
CDR3 protein: CATSVRTGELFF; CDR3 length: 12; J gene: TRBJ2-2; V gene: TRBV24-1
CDR3 protein: CASSLGGLPSYNEQYF; CDR3 length: 16; J gene: NA; V gene: TRBV11-3
CDR3 protein: CASSLYSGKQYF; CDR3 length: 12; J gene: TRBJ2-5; V gene: TRBV12-3/TRBV12-4
CDR3 protein: CASSRMGDTQYF; CDR3 length: 12; J gene: TRBJ2-3; V gene: TRBV12-3/TRBV12-4
CDR3 protein: CASSEDVGQGSEKLFF; CDR3 length: 16; J gene: TRBJ1-4; V gene: TRBV6-1
CDR3 protein: CASSALGRNTIYF; CDR3 length: 13; J gene: TRBJ1-3; V gene: TRBV6-1
CDR3 protein: CASSSAGLGQNTEAFF; CDR3 length: 16; J gene: TRBJ1-1; V gene: TRBV6-1
CDR3 protein: CASSLGDNEQYF; CDR3 length: 12; J gene: TRBJ2-4; V gene: TRBV7-8
CDR3 protein: CASSPDSPVGVYEQFF; CDR3 length: 16; J gene: TRBJ2-1; V gene: TRBV12-3/TRBV12-4
CDR3 protein: CASGQGTGPYNEQFF; CDR3 length: 15; J gene: TRBJ2-1; V gene: TRBV7-6
CDR3 protein: CASSLFVSTGYSYEQFF; CDR3 length: 17; J gene: TRBJ2-1; V gene: TRBV7-2
CDR3 protein: CASSRGTSGSKSYEQFF; CDR3 length: 17; J gene: TRBJ2-1; V gene: TRBV7-2
CDR3 protein: CASSPYRARADTQYF; CDR3 length: 15; J gene: TRBJ2-3; V gene: TRBV6-1
CDR3 protein: CASSEEGFYSNQPQHF; CDR3 length: 16; J gene: TRBJ1-5; V gene: TRBV6-5
CDR3 protein: CASSLDTSFTREQFF; CDR3 length: 15; J gene: TRBJ2-1; V gene: TRBV5-6
CDR3 protein: CASSLGPTEGQETQFF; CDR3 length: 16; J gene: NA; V gene: TRBV11-3
CDR3 protein: CASSPEDSDSFYNEQFF; CDR3 length: 17; J gene: TRBJ2-1; V gene: TRBV7-6
CDR3 protein: CASTHRDKETQYF; CDR3 length: 13; J gene: TRBJ2-5; V gene: TRBV6-1
CDR3 protein: CASSYMVGSYEQFF; CDR3 length: 14; J gene: TRBJ2-1; V gene: TRBV6-6
CDR3 protein: CASSFYLAGDVDSYEQYF; CDR3 length: 18; J gene: TRBJ2-7; V gene: TRBV7-2
CDR3 protein: CASSEVLLVRLGYNSPLHF; CDR3 length: 19; J gene: TRBJ1-6; V gene: TRBV6-1
CDR3 protein: CASRSRGYTEAFF; CDR3 length: 13; J gene: TRBJ1-1; V gene: TRBV6-1
CDR3 protein: CASRLIGTDNEQFF; CDR3 length: 14; J gene: TRBJ2-1; V gene: TRBV6-1
CDR3 protein: CASSYSGGTSYEQFF; CDR3 length: 15; J gene: TRBJ2-1; V gene: TRBV6-6
CDR3 protein: CASRMKKESPLHF; CDR3 length: 13; J gene: TRBJ1-6; V gene: TRBV6-8
CDR3 protein: CASSLPTGSSYEQYF; CDR3 length: 15; J gene: TRBJ2-7; V gene: TRBV12-3/TRBV12-4
CDR3 protein: CASSVIAGGYNEQFF; CDR3 length: 15; J gene: TRBJ2-1; V gene: TRBV6-1
CDR3 protein: CASRYRMGGYEQYF; CDR3 length: 14; J gene: TRBJ2-7; V gene: TRBV28
CDR3 protein: CASSQLDQTQYF; CDR3 length: 12; J gene: TRBJ2-3; V gene: TRBV6-1
CDR3 protein: CASSLSITSTDTQYF; CDR3 length: 15; J gene: TRBJ2-3; V gene: TRBV12-3/TRBV12-4
CDR3 protein: CASQIDRGAYNEQYF; CDR3 length: 15; J gene: NA; V gene: TRBV7-2
CDR3 protein: CASSLVATGPYNEQFF; CDR3 length: 16; J gene: TRBJ2-1; V gene: TRBV7-2
CDR3 protein: CASSSYPRGNEQFF; CDR3 length: 14; J gene: TRBJ2-1; V gene: TRBV7-6
CDR3 protein: CASSWGTSGEQFF; CDR3 length: 13; J gene: NA; V gene: TRBV28
CDR3 protein: CASSLTATYEQYF; CDR3 length: 13; J gene: NA; V gene: TRBV12-3/TRBV12-4
CDR3 protein: CASSPGAGEGTFSYEQFF; CDR3 length: 18; J gene: TRBJ2-1; V gene: TRBV11-3